This is a list of T cell receptor beta chains from one sample in a study of CXCR3-negative and CXCR3-positive naive CD8 T cells. Using the 5' RACE reads, TCRdb records one entry per CDR3 protein without DNA. The repertoire table contains about 70,000 distinct CDR3 sequences. The sample taken for sequencing was naive CXCR3+ CD8+ T cells from blood. The receptors originated from a human donor in good health. Some clones in this sample may be carry-over from other donors' samples. Both conserved end residues are part of each CDR3.

v_call: TRBV15; j_call: TRBJ2-5; cdr3_aa: CATSRRDRVYLVHKDSTETQYF
v_call: TRBV21-1; j_call: TRBJ1-1; cdr3_aa: CARGTAPNTEAFF
v_call: TRBV14; j_call: TRBJ2-5; cdr3_aa: CASSQDRLQETQYF
v_call: TRBV12-3/TRBV12-4; j_call: TRBJ2-1; cdr3_aa: CASSLGLAGYNEQFF
v_call: TRBV12-3/TRBV12-4; j_call: TRBJ2-7; cdr3_aa: CASSFSAGEQYF
v_call: TRBV6-6; j_call: TRBJ2-5; cdr3_aa: CASSSGLADETQYF
v_call: TRBV27; j_call: TRBJ2-5; cdr3_aa: CASSIVGARLSYQETQYF
v_call: TRBV27; j_call: TRBJ1-2; cdr3_aa: CASSLSRAALTYGYTF
v_call: TRBV3-1; j_call: TRBJ2-1; cdr3_aa: CASSQETENEQFF
v_call: TRBV7-9; j_call: TRBJ2-3; cdr3_aa: CASSLAVGDLWDTQYF
v_call: TRBV27; j_call: TRBJ2-7; cdr3_aa: CASRPAGAINFYEQYF
v_call: TRBV7-6; j_call: TRBJ2-7; cdr3_aa: CASSDPTGTGGYEQYF
v_call: TRBV14; j_call: TRBJ2-7; cdr3_aa: CASSHPTGAYYEQYF
v_call: TRBV29-1; j_call: TRBJ2-7; cdr3_aa: CSASDSISYEQYF
v_call: TRBV28; j_call: TRBJ2-2; cdr3_aa: CASSSSQLAGGHTGELFF
v_call: TRBV7-9; j_call: TRBJ2-3; cdr3_aa: CASSHLRQGVADTQYF
v_call: TRBV6-5; j_call: TRBJ1-2; cdr3_aa: CASSKDYLRYGYTF
v_call: TRBV7-2; j_call: TRBJ2-2; cdr3_aa: CASSFSVGVGELFF
v_call: TRBV7-9; j_call: TRBJ2-7; cdr3_aa: CASSLAVKGTGNYEQYF
v_call: TRBV7-2; j_call: TRBJ2-3; cdr3_aa: CASSLPLAPTSTDTQYF
v_call: TRBV6-2/TRBV6-3; j_call: TRBJ2-2; cdr3_aa: CASSYHPPVGVNTGELFF
v_call: TRBV29-1; j_call: TRBJ2-5; cdr3_aa: CSVEHRGPESETQYF
v_call: TRBV29-1; j_call: TRBJ2-5; cdr3_aa: CSVGWDSLTETQYF
v_call: TRBV10-3; j_call: TRBJ2-3; cdr3_aa: CAISETEGAPLASQYF
v_call: TRBV7-9; j_call: TRBJ2-7; cdr3_aa: CASSPNYEQYF
v_call: TRBV25-1; j_call: TRBJ2-7; cdr3_aa: CASSEYRGGDYEQYF
v_call: TRBV7-2; j_call: TRBJ1-3; cdr3_aa: CASAHPWYSGPSGNTIYF
v_call: TRBV12-3/TRBV12-4; j_call: TRBJ2-3; cdr3_aa: CASSSQAGKKSTDTQYF